The clone carrying this TCR beta chain occurred a few times. The antigen is not known. It was with 60 Vbeta and 13 Jbeta primers that the PCR ran. Data came from immunoSEQ multiplex PCR; TCRdb stores just in-frame clones and leaves some out. The profile shows approximately 88,000 clones, more than 60% of them singletons. This entry is derived from a study of cytomegalovirus exposure and HLA in healthy donors. Whole-study findings and limits: HLA allele associations emerged for around 16,000 TCR beta sequences in a later analysis, at 0.05 false discovery rate. With later analysis, a missense DCLRE1C variant became linked to TCR beta V- and J-gene trimming. 164 TCR beta chains were listed as cytomegalovirus-associated.

The V gene's germline CDR1 is SQVTM and CDR2 ANQGSEA. V was shortened by 3 bases and J by 8 bases, with 20 bases between the two germline ends. This CDR3 contains 15 residues. The TCR sequence derives from a man aged 18 to 29 in good health and CMV-seropositive. Sample: PBMCs. The chain couples TRBV29-1 to TRBJ2-1; TRBD2 might be the D (7 bases). The CDR3 nucleotides read TGCAGCGTTGAGTCACAGGGCCTAGCGGTCGATGAGCAGTTCTTC. It is translated as CSVESQGLAVDEQFF.